This T cell receptor beta chain emerged from a study of cytomegalovirus exposure and HLA in healthy donors. The CDR3 sequence is 16 residues long. Germline V gene data show CDR1 as MNHEY and CDR2 as SMNVEV (reference sequence). Study findings and constraints: In a later analysis, TCR beta V- and J-gene trimming was associated with a missense DCLRE1C variant. Serostatus for CMV was the only available immune exposure information. Presence/absence comparisons presumed near-even sequencing depth among donors. Earlier analysis found most TCR beta V segments productive about 90% or about 30% of the time.

Of note for this clone: As yet, its antigen is unknown.

The PCR employed 60 Vbeta primers together with 13 Jbeta primers. Sequenced by immunoSEQ multiplex PCR; TCRdb stores in-frame clones only, minus some. This table has approximately 190,000 clones, around 82% appearing once. The rearrangement uses TRBV27 and TRBJ2-5; TRBD1 might be the D (6 bases). The J call is uncertain, as TRBJ2-7 better fits the DNA end. The sequencing input was PBMCs. The TCR sequence derives from a man in his forties in good health and CMV-seropositive. The CDR3, as DNA: TGTGCCAGCAGTCTAAAAGGGACAAATTACCTCTACGAGCAGTACTTC. Its translation is CASSLKGTNYLYEQYF.